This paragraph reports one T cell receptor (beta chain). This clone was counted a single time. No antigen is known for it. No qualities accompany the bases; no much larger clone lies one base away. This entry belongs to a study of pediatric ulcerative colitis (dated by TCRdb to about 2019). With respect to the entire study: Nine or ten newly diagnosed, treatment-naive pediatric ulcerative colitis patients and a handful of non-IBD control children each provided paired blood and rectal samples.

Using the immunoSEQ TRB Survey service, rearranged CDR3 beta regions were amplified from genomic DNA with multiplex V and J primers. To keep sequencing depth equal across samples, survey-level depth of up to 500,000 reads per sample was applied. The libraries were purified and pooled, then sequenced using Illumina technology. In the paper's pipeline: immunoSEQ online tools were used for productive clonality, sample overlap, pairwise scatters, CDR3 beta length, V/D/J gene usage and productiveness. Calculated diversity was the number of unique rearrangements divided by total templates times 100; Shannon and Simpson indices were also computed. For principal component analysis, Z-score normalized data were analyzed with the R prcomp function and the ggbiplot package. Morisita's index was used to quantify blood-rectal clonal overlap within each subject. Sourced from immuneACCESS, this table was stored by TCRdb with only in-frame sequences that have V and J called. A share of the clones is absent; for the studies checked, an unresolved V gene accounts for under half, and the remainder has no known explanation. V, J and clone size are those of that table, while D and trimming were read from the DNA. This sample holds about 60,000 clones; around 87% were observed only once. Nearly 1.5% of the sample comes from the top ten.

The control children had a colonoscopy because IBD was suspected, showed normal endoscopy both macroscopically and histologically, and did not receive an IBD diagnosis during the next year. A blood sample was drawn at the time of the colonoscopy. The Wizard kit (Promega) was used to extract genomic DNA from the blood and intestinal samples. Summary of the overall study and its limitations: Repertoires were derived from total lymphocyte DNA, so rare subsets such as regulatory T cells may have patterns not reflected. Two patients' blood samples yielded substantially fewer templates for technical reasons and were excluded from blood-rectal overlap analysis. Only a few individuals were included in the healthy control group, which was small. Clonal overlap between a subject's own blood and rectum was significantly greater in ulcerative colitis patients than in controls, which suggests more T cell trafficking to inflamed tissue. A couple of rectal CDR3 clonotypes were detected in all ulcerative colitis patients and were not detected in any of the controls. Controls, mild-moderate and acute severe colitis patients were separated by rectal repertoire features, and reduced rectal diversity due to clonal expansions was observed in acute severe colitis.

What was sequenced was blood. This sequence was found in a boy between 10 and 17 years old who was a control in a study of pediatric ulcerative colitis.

The CDR3 reads CSAAAPGQTNYGYTF. The DNA sequence is given as TGCAGCGCCGCCGCACCGGGACAGACTAACTATGGCTACACCTTC. This chain joins TRBV29-1 to TRBJ1-2; 7 of the junction bases match TRBD1. CDR1 and CDR2 were assigned from the germline V gene as SQVTM and ANQGSEA. Relative to germline, V is missing 7 bases and J is missing 0 bases, with 11 bases of the junction outside any gene match. Including the terminal cysteine and phenylalanine, the CDR3 comprises 15 residues. Just CDR3 DNA is preserved here, 45 bases in frame from base 1.